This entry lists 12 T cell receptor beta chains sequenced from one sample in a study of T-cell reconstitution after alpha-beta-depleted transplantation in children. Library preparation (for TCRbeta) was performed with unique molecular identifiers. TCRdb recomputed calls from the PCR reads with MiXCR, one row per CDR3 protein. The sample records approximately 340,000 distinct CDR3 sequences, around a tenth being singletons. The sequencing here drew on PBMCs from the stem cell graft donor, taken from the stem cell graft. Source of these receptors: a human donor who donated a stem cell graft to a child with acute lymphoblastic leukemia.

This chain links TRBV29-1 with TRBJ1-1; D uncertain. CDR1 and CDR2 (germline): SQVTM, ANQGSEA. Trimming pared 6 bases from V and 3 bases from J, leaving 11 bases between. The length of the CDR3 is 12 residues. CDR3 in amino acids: CSVQQQHTEAFF. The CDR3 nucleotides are TGCAGCGTCCAACAGCAACACACTGAAGCTTTCTTT.

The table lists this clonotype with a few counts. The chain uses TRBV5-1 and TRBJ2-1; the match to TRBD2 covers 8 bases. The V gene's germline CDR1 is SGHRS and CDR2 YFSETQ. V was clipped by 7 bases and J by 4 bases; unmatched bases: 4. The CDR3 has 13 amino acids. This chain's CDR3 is CASREGQYNEQFF. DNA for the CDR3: TGCGCCAGCCGGGAGGGGCAGTACAATGAGCAGTTCTTC. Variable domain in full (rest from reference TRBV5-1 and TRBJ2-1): KAGVTQTPRYLIKTRGQQVTLSCSPISGHRSVSWYQQTPGQGLQFLFEYFSETQRNKGNFPGRFSGRQFSNSRSEMNVSTLELGDSALYLCASREGQYNEQFFGPGTRLTVL.

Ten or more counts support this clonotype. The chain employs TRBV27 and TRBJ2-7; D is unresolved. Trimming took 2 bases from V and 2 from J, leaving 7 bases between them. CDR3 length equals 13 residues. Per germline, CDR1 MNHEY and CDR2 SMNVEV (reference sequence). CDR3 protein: CASSLGPPYEQYF. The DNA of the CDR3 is TGTGCCAGCAGTTTAGGGCCCCCCTACGAGCAGTACTTC.

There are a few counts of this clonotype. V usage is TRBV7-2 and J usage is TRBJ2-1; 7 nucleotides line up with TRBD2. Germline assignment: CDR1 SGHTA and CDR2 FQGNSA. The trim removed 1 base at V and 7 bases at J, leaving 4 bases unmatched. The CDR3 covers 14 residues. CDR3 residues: CASSLVGLENEQFF. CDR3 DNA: TGTGCCAGCAGCTTAGTCGGACTAGAGAATGAGCAGTTCTTC.

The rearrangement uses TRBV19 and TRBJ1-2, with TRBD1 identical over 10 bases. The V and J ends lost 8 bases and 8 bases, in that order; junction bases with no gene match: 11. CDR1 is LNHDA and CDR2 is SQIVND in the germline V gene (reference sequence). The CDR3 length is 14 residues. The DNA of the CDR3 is TGTGCCAGTGGGACAGGGGAGAGCGTCCGAGGCTACACCTTC. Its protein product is CASGTGESVRGYTF.

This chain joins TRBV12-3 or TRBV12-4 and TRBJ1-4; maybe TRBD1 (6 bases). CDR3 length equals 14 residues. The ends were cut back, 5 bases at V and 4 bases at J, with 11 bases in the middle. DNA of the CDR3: TGTGCCAGCAGTGCAGGGGATGTTAATGAAAAACTGTTTTTT. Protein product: CASSAGDVNEKLFF.

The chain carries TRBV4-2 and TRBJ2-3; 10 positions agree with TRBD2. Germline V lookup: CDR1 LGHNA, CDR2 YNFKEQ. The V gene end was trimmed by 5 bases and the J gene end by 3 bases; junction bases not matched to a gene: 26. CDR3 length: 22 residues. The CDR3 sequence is CASSATNIGSSGRSTLTDTQYF. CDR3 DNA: TGTGCCAGCAGCGCAACAAATATCGGGTCTAGCGGGAGATCCACGTTAACAGATACGCAGTATTTT.

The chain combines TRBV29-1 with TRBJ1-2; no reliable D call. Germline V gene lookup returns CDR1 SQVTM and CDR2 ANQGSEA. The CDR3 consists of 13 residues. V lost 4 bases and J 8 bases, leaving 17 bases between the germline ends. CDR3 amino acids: CSVARMAPVGYTF. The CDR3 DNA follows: TGCAGCGTTGCGAGAATGGCCCCGGTGGGCTACACCTTC.

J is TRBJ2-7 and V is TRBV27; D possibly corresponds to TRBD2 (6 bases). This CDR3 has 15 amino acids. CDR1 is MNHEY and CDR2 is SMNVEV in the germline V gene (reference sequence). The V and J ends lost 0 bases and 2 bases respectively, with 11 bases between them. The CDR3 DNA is TGTGCCAGCAGTTTATCGGGCGGGAACACCTACGAGCAGTACTTC. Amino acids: CASSLSGGNTYEQYF.

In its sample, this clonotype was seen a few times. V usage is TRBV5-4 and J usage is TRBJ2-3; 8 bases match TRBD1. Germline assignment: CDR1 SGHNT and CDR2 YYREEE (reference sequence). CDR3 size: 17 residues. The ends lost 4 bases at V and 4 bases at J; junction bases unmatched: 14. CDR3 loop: CASSPPPRGQGADTQYF. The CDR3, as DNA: TGTGCCAGCAGCCCCCCCCCCAGGGGGCAAGGAGCAGATACGCAGTATTTT.

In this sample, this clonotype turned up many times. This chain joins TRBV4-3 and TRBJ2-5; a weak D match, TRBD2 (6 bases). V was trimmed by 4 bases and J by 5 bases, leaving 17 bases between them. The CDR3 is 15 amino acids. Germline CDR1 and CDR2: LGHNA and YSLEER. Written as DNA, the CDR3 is TGCGCCAGCAGCCTAAGCTTTGGGGCGGGGGAGACCCAGTACTTC. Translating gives CASSLSFGAGETQYF.

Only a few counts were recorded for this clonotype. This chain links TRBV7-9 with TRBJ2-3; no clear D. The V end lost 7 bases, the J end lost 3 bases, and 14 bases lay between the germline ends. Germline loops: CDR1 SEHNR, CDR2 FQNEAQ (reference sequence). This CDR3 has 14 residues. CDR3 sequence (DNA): TGTGCCAGCATTGCAATCATGGAGACAGATACGCAGTATTTT. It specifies CASIAIMETDTQYF.